The rows below give T cell receptor beta chains drawn from one sample of a study of blood T cell repertoires in COVID-19. The repertoire was sequenced with immunoSEQ multiplex PCR; TCRdb's copy has only in-frame clones and lacks some. The sample gives over 150,000 clones, 83% of which show up once; about 1.9% is in the top ten. Sequenced material: peripheral blood. These receptors originate from a woman at least 80 years old with acute or convalescent COVID-19. CDR3s include the opening cysteine and the closing phenylalanine or tryptophan. A D gene is named only where the DNA matches it firmly. Clone sizes are given selectively: once, few, many, or a class where the clone is expanded.

clone_size	v_call	d_call	cdr3_length	j_call	cdr3_nt	cdr3_aa
.	TRBV5-1	.	17	TRBJ2-6	TGCGCCAGCAGCCGAGATCAAACAGGGTCTGGGGCCAACGTCCTGACTTTC	CASSRDQTGSGANVLTF
.	TRBV30	.	13	TRBJ1-4	TGTGCCTGGAGTGTATGGCAGTATGAAAAACTGTTTTTT	CAWSVWQYEKLFF
many	TRBV5-1	TRBD1	13	TRBJ1-2	TGCGCCAGCACCATAGGGACAGCCTATGGCTACACCTTC	CASTIGTAYGYTF
.	TRBV5-1	TRBD1	14	TRBJ2-7	TGCGCCAGCAGCCACGGACAGGGGGCTTACGAGCAGTACTTC	CASSHGQGAYEQYF
few	TRBV27	TRBD1	16	TRBJ1-2	TGTGCCAGCAGTTCAAACGGACAGGAGGGACGCTATGGCTACACCTTC	CASSSNGQEGRYGYTF
once	TRBV5-1	.	13	TRBJ1-1	TGCGCCAGCAGCCCTGGACAGCAACAGGAAGCTTTCTTT	CASSPGQQQEAFF
.	TRBV28	.	14	TRBJ1-1	TGTGCCAGCAGTTTATCTCGGGAGAACACTGAAGCTTTCTTT	CASSLSRENTEAFF
.	TRBV5-1	.	18	TRBJ2-4	TGCGCCAGCAGCCCTGACCGTCCTACAGGGAATGCCAAAAACATTCAGTACTTC	CASSPDRPTGNAKNIQYF
.	TRBV11-2	.	14	TRBJ1-2	TGTGCCAGCAGCTTAGGGTCCGCGGGTGGTGGCTACACCTTC	CASSLGSAGGGYTF
.	TRBV5-5	.	15	TRBJ1-6	TGTGCCAGCACAGGCGGTGGGGGGTCATATTCACCCCTCCACTTT	CASTGGGGSYSPLHF
.	TRBV5-4	TRBD2	17	TRBJ2-3	TGTGCCAGCAGCCCCGCCCCTGGCGGGACTAGGGGGGATACGCAGTATTTT	CASSPAPGGTRGDTQYF
once	TRBV2	TRBD1	15	TRBJ1-3	TGTGCCAGCCGAATCGACAGGGGGCAAGGAAACACCATATATTTT	CASRIDRGQGNTIYF
.	TRBV28	TRBD1	14	TRBJ1-2	TGTGCCAGCAGTCTAGGACAGGGGGCCACTGGCTACACCTTC	CASSLGQGATGYTF
.	TRBV5-1	.	15	TRBJ2-2	TGCGCCAGCAGCTTGTTAGGACAGATCACCGGGGAGCTGTTTTTT	CASSLLGQITGELFF
.	TRBV21-1	.	12	TRBJ1-1	TGTGCCAGCACCATACAGGGGGAGGAAGCTTTCTTT	CASTIQGEEAFF
.	TRBV6-5	.	15	TRBJ2-2	TGTGCCAGCAGGAGGACAGTCACGAACACCGGGGAGCTGTTTTTT	CASRRTVTNTGELFF
.	TRBV30	.	13	TRBJ2-5	TGTGCCTGGAGTGTCCAGGGGCCAGAGACCCAGTACTTC	CAWSVQGPETQYF
.	TRBV28	TRBD2	17	TRBJ2-3	TGTGCCAGCAGTACTAGCGGGAGCCCCCGAAATACAGATACGCAGTATTTT	CASSTSGSPRNTDTQYF
.	TRBV28	.	19	TRBJ1-2	TGTGCCAGCAGTTTAGGATTCAGGGGAATTAGAAGGGGCCACTATGGCTACACCTTC	CASSLGFRGIRRGHYGYTF
.	TRBV25-1	TRBD1	15	TRBJ2-5	TGTGCCAGCGACGCAGGGGACAGCTTACAAGAGACCCAGTACTTC	CASDAGDSLQETQYF
.	TRBV18	TRBD1	14	TRBJ1-1	TGTGCCAGCTCAGCAGGACAGGGCAACACTGAAGCTTTCTTT	CASSAGQGNTEAFF
few	TRBV2	TRBD1	18	TRBJ2-6	TGTGCCAGCAGTGAATGGGGACAGGGTGCTCCTGGGGCCAACGTCCTGACTTTC	CASSEWGQGAPGANVLTF
.	TRBV9	.	14	TRBJ1-5	TGTGCCAGCAGCTCCAGTCATAGCAATCAGCCCCAGCATTTT	CASSSSHSNQPQHF
.	TRBV19	TRBD1	14	TRBJ2-7	TGTGCCAGTATGAAAACAGGGGGCACCTACGAGCAGTACTTC	CASMKTGGTYEQYF
.	TRBV7-2	.	15	TRBJ1-2	TGTGCCAGCAGCTCTGAGCCCGGCGGCATCTATGGCTACACCTTC	CASSSEPGGIYGYTF
.	TRBV7-2	.	14	TRBJ1-3	TGTGCCAGCAGCCAGATGCGGGATGGAAACACCATATATTTT	CASSQMRDGNTIYF
.	TRBV5-1	.	14	TRBJ2-7	TGCGCCAGCAGCTTGAGCGGACGGACCGACGAGCAGTACTTC	CASSLSGRTDEQYF
.	TRBV29-1	.	13	TRBJ1-1	TGCAGCGTCCCGGACAGAAAGAAGGCTGAAGCTTTCTTT	CSVPDRKKAEAFF
.	TRBV2	.	15	TRBJ2-7	TGTGCCAGCAGTCGGCTGGGATTCGGGACCTACGAGCAGTACTTC	CASSRLGFGTYEQYF
.	TRBV4-1	TRBD1	14	TRBJ2-7	TGCGCCAGCAGCCCCAGGGACAGTTCCTACGAGCAGTACTTC	CASSPRDSSYEQYF
.	TRBV5-1	.	13	TRBJ2-1	TGCGCCAGCAGCTTACAACTAGAAAATGAGCAGTTCTTC	CASSLQLENEQFF
.	TRBV2	.	15	TRBJ2-2	TGTGCCAGCAGTGCGCAGGGGTTCGACACCGGGGAGCTGTTTTTT	CASSAQGFDTGELFF
.	TRBV19	TRBD2	15	TRBJ2-1	TGTGCCAGTTCCCACCGCGGGGGGGCTGGCAATGAGCAGTTCTTC	CASSHRGGAGNEQFF